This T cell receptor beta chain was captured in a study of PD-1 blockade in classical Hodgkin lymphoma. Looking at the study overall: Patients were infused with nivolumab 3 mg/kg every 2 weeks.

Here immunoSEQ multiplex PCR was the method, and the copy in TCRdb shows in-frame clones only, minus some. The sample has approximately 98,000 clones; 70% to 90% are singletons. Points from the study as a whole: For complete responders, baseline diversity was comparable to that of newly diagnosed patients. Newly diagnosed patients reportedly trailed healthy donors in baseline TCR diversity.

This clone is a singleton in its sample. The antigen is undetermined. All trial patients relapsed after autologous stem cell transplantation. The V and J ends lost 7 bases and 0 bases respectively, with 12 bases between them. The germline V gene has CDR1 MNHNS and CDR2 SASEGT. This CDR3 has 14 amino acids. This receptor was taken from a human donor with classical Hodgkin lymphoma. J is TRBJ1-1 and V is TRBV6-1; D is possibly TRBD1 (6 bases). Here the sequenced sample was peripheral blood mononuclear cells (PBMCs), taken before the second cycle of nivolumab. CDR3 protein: CASIGQFMNTEAFF. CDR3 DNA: TGTGCCAGCATCGGACAGTTCATGAACACTGAAGCTTTCTTT.